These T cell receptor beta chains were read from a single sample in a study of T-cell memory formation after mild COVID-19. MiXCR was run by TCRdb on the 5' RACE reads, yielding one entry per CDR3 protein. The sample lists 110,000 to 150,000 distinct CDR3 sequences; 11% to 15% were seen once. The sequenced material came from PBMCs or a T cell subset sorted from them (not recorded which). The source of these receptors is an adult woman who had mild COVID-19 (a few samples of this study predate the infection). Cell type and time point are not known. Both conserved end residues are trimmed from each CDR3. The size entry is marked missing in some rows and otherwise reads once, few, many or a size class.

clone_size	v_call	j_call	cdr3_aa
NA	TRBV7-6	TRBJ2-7	ASSLAGAYEQY
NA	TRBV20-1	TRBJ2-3	SANGLAGAGTDTQY
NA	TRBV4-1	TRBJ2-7	ASSQDSRIGQY
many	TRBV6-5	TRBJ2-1	ASTWDSSYNEQF
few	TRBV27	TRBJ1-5	ASSLRGAVQPQH
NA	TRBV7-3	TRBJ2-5	ASSSSGGAQETQY
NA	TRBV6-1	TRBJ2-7	ASSEAAGQASYEQY
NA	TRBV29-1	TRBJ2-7	SVEISGGRYEQY
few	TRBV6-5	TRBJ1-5	ASSRTSDSNQPQH
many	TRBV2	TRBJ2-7	ASTDLGPRGNYEQY
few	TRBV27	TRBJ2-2	ASSLAGRNTGELF
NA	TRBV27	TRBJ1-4	ASSAYRGRNEKLF
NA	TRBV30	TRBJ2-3	AWGTITDTQY
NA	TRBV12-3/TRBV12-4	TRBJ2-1	ASSPGLAGPGYNEQF
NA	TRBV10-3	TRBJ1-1	AIRGREDEAF
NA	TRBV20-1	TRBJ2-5	SAEDRPNGRETQY
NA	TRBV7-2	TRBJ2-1	DSSLEAGGLYNEQF
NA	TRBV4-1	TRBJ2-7	ASSQVAGRYEQY
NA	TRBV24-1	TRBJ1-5	ATSGPGQHNQPQH
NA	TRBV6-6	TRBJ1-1	ASSSGLFTEAF
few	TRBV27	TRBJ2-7	ASSSNTLGYEQY
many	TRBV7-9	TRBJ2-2	ASSLEGTSGYPGTGELF
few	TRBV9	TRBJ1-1	ASSVVSSAMDF
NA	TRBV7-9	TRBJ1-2	ASSPGQLYYGYT
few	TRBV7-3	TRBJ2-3	ASSATGGGYTDTQY
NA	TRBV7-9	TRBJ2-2	ASSLGQGAVTGELF
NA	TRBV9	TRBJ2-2	ASSVEGSAGELF
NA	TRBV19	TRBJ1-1	ASSVKGLNTEAF
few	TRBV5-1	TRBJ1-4	ASSLVQSNEKLF
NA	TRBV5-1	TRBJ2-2	ASSRGQGSMF
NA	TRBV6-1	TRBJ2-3	ASNTFGSSVY
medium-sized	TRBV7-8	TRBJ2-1	ASSPLGGGYNEQF
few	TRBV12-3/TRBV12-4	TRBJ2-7	ASSFAGGYEQY
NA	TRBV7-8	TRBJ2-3	ASSRTGLAGITDTQY
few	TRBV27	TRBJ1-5	ASSLAGNSNQPQH